This T cell receptor beta chain emerged from a study of blood T cell repertoires in COVID-19. At the level of the study: COVID-19 samples collected from the United States, Italy and Spain covered acute and convalescent phases.

Original processing notes: Estimation of nucleated cell counts relied on the amplification of reference gene primers. The assay was immunoSEQ multiplex PCR, and TCRdb's table has in-frame clones only and misses some. For V, J and clone size, that table is used; D and trimming come from the DNA. The sample has about 98,000 clones; about 85% are singletons. Germline CDR1 is MNHEY and CDR2 is SVGAGI. The V end lost 8 bases, the J end lost 6 bases, and 21 bases lay between the germline ends. This CDR3 contains 15 residues. The TCR originated in a man aged 65-85 years with acute or convalescent COVID-19. The chain combines TRBV6-5 with TRBJ2-3, with a weak D call TRBD2 (6 bases). What was sequenced was peripheral blood. In nucleotides, the CDR3 is TGTGCCAGCGCGCGGGGCGGAGGAATCGGGGATACGCAGTATTTT. Protein product: CASARGGGIGDTQYF.